The 6 T cell receptor beta chains given below trace back to one sample, sequenced in a study of T-cell memory formation after mild COVID-19. MiXCR, applied by TCRdb to the 5' RACE reads, yields one record per CDR3 protein. The sample has 98,000 or so distinct CDR3 sequences, over 15% seen once; the top ten hold roughly 6%. The sequenced sample was PBMCs or a T cell subset sorted from them (not recorded which). The receptor source for this set is a young man who had mild COVID-19 (a few samples of this study predate the infection). Cell type and time point are not known.

The genes are TRBV10-3 and TRBJ2-7; 11 nucleotides agree with TRBD1. The CDR3 runs 15 residues. J lost 0 bases, V lost 6 bases, and 4 bases had no gene match. Germline V gene data show CDR1 as ENHRY and CDR2 as SYGVKD. In nucleotides, the CDR3 is TGTGCCATCAGCAAGGGACAGGGGGTCTCCTACGAGCAGTACGTC. Protein product: CAISKGQGVSYEQYV.

This clonotype showed up just a few times. The rearrangement joins TRBV5-1 to TRBJ2-1; 12 nucleotides align to TRBD2. This CDR3 is 16 amino acids long. The V gene's germline CDR1 is SGHRS and CDR2 YFSETQ. The V segment lost 5 bases and the J segment 4 bases; nucleotides outside the gene matches: 7. Here the CDR3 reads CASRTSGGSYYNEQFF. CDR3 DNA: TGCGCCAGCAGGACTAGCGGGGGCTCGTATTACAATGAGCAGTTCTTC. Filled out from reference TRBV5-1 and TRBJ2-1, the complete variable domain reads KAGVTQTPRYLIKTRGQQVTLSCSPISGHRSVSWYQQTPGQGLQFLFEYFSETQRNKGNFPGRFSGRQFSNSRSEMNVSTLELGDSALYLCASRTSGGSYYNEQFFGPGTRLTVL.

This clonotype was picked up a small number of times. The J gene is TRBJ1-4, the V gene TRBV7-9; tentatively, D is TRBD1 (6 bases). Germline loops: CDR1 SEHNR, CDR2 FQNEAQ (reference sequence). The V end lost 6 bases, the J end lost 0 bases, and 14 bases lay between the germline ends. The CDR3 consists of 16 residues. CDR3 in DNA: TGTGCCAGCAGGGCAGGGGACGGTCCAACTAATGAAAAACTGTTTTTT. It codes for CASRAGDGPTNEKLFF.

This clonotype has more than one count but fewer than ten. The rearrangement uses TRBV7-2 and TRBJ2-3, with 11 bases that match TRBD2. Germline trimming cut 4 bases from V and 0 bases from J; bases unmatched to any gene: 15. This CDR3 comprises 20 residues. Germline CDR1 SGHTA, CDR2 FQGNSA. CDR3 DNA sequence: TGTGCCAGCAGCTCCTCTAGCGGGGGGACGTTAAAGACTAGCACAGATACGCAGTATTTT. Protein sequence: CASSSSSGGTLKTSTDTQYF.

This clonotype was found a few times. The chain recombines TRBV5-1 with TRBJ1-6; D remains unclear. Trimming removed 4 bases from V and 7 bases from J, with 9 bases in between. CDR1 and CDR2 from the germline V gene are SGHRS and YFSETQ. This CDR3 has 13 residues. The DNA for the CDR3 is TGCGCCAGCAGCCAGATGGGGAATTCACCCCTCCACTTT. It translates to CASSQMGNSPLHF.

This clonotype was seen a few times. The CDR3 DNA reads TGTGCCAGCAGCTTAATGACAGGCCCTTATGGCTACACCTTC. Its translation is CASSLMTGPYGYTF. The genes are TRBV7-9 and TRBJ1-2, with a possible D match to TRBD1 (6 bases). Between the trimmed V and J ends, which lost 2 bases and 5 bases, there was a span of 12 bases. The CDR3 has 14 amino acids. Germline V gene lookup returns CDR1 SEHNR and CDR2 FQNEAQ (reference sequence).